This TCR beta chain derives from a study of blood T cell repertoires in COVID-19. The trim removed 7 bases at V and 8 bases at J, leaving 9 bases unmatched. The germline V gene encodes CDR1 MNHEY and CDR2 SVGAGI. The CDR3 has 13 residues. Only in-frame clones appear in the TCRdb table, and some are missing; sequencing was by immunoSEQ multiplex PCR. The profile shows approximately 300,000 clones, around 90% of them singletons. The TCR comes from a man aged 50-59 years with active or convalescent COVID-19. Sequenced material: peripheral blood. The chain couples TRBV6-5 to TRBJ1-2, with 8 bases matching TRBD1. The CDR3 nucleotides read TGTGCCAGCATTTTCAAGACAGGGGACGGCTACACCTTC. It codes for CASIFKTGDGYTF.